The 8 T cell receptor beta chains reported below all come from one sample, sequenced in a study of radiotherapy plus CTLA-4 blockade in lung cancer. The method was immunoSEQ multiplex PCR; TCRdb's version includes in-frame clones alone and lacks a portion of them. The data contain fewer than 75,000 clones, roughly 87% of them singletons. The source material was peripheral blood, sampled from a patient treated with radiotherapy plus ipilimumab. These receptor sequences come from a human donor with non-small cell lung cancer that progressed on radiotherapy plus ipilimumab.

This clone has a single count. Other DNA sequences in this sample translate to the same CDR3. The CDR3 DNA sequence: TGTGCCAGCAGCTTAGCAGGACAGGGTGTCCAAGAGACCCAGTACTTC. Its protein product is CASSLAGQGVQETQYF. The chain recombines TRBV7-6 with TRBJ2-5; 8 bases are a match to TRBD1. Trimming took 0 bases from V and 1 from J; bases not matched to a gene: 4. Germline CDR1 SGHVS, CDR2 FNYEAQ. CDR3 size: 16 residues. Complete variable domain (other parts from reference TRBV7-6 and TRBJ2-5): GAGVSQSPRYKVTKRGQDVALRCDPISGHVSLYWYRQALGQGPEFLTYFNYEAQQDKSGLPNDRFSAERPEGSISTLTIQRTEQRDSAMYRCASSLAGQGVQETQYFGPGTRLLVL.

This clone was recorded a few times. The chain uses TRBV10-1 and TRBJ2-5; TRBD1 matches at 7 bases. CDR1 is WNHNN and CDR2 is SYGVQD in the germline V gene (reference sequence). There are 14 residues in the CDR3. V trimming: 9 bases; J trimming: 3 bases; junction bases outside the gene matches: 10. The CDR3 DNA is TGCGCCAGGAGTCCACAGGGGAACGAAGAGACCCAGTACTTC. Amino acids: CARSPQGNEETQYF.

The gene calls are TRBV5-6 and TRBJ2-1, with 7 bases that match TRBD2. Germline CDR1 SGHDT, CDR2 YYEEEE. There are 16 residues in the CDR3. V lost 1 base to trimming and J lost 6 bases; unmatched junction nucleotides: 10. The CDR3 nucleotides are TGTGCCAGCAGCTTGTATGGGGGAGGGGCCTCCAATGAGCAGTTCTTC. Encoded protein: CASSLYGGGASNEQFF.

This chain links TRBV27 with TRBJ2-7; 16 nucleotides agree with TRBD2. J gave up 9 bases and V 6 bases, and 8 bases lay outside the gene matches. Germline values: CDR1 MNHEY, CDR2 SMNVEV (reference sequence). The CDR3 sequence is 15 residues long. This CDR3 is CASSPAGLAGGLQYV. CDR3 nucleotide sequence: TGTGCCAGCAGCCCCGCGGGACTAGCGGGAGGGCTGCAGTACGTC.

The gene calls are TRBV9 and TRBJ2-7; D gene ambiguous. Trimming pared 3 bases from V and 2 bases from J, leaving 3 bases between. Looked up from germline, CDR1 is SGDLS and CDR2 is YYNGEE. CDR3 length: 11 amino acids. The CDR3 sequence: CASSGTYEQYV. Written as DNA, the CDR3 is TGTGCCAGCAGCGGAACCTACGAGCAGTACGTC.

The V gene is TRBV14, the J gene TRBJ2-1, with 9 bases aligning to TRBD2. Germline loops: CDR1 SGHDN, CDR2 FVKESK. This CDR3 comprises 16 residues. V shed 0 bases, J shed 8 bases, and the junction held 8 bases outside the gene matches. The CDR3 DNA is TGTGCCAGCAGCCAAGATAGATCTAGCGGGATAGATGAGCAGTTCTTC. This gives the protein CASSQDRSSGIDEQFF.

The J gene is TRBJ1-1, the V gene TRBV20-1; the D is unclear. The CDR3 has 10 amino acids. Deletions cut 7 bases from V and 3 bases from J, with 6 bases between. The germline CDR1 and CDR2 sequences are DFQATT and SNEGSKA (reference sequence). In DNA, the CDR3 is TGCAGTGTAGGGTACACTGAAGCTTTCTTT. The encoded protein is CSVGYTEAFF.

The chain employs TRBV7-2 and TRBJ2-1; 7 bases align to TRBD1. CDR3 size: 15 residues. The J segment lost 4 bases and the V segment lost 3 bases, leaving 6 bases of the junction unmatched. Germline V lookup: CDR1 SGHTA, CDR2 FQGNSA. In DNA form, the CDR3 reads TGTGCCAGCAGCTTCCGGGACAGATCGTACAATGAGCAGTTCTTC. Translating gives CASSFRDRSYNEQFF.